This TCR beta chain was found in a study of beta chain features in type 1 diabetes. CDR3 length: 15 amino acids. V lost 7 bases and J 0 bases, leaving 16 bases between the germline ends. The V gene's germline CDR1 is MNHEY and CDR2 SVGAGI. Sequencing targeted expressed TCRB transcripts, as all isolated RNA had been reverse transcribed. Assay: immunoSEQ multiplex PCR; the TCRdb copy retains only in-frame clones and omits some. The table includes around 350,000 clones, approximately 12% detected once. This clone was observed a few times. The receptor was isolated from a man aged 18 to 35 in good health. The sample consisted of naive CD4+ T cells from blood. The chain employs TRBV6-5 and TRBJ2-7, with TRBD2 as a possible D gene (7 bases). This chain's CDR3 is CASKGGRTSSYEQYF. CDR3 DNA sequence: TGTGCCAGCAAGGGGGGGCGGACGAGCTCCTACGAGCAGTACTTC.